This T cell receptor (beta chain) was sequenced for a study of shared clonotypes between healthy human individuals. Overall study: There were three CD4 naive, three CD4 memory, two CD8 naive and one CD8 memory plates per donor. Study-wide points: Rarefaction demonstrated incomplete sorted-subset sequencing despite large depth. Clonotypes shared by all four donors outscored non-shared clonotypes in generation probability.

The CDR3 length is 15 residues. Germline V lookup: CDR1 SGHAT, CDR2 FQNNGV. Trimming took off 5 bases at V and 0 bases at J, with 14 bases between the two ends. Sorted-subset replicate PCRs used approximately 190 ng of genomic DNA. This amount corresponded to approximately 30,000 T cell genomes. Profiled with immunoSEQ multiplex PCR; TCRdb holds only in-frame clones, not every one. This sample carries hundreds of thousands of clones, around 67% of them seen once, and the ten largest clones take 10%. With regard to this clone: The antigen remains undetermined.

The sequenced material came from memory CD4+ T cells sorted from blood. Subset meaning: CD45RA-negative fraction. The sequence derives from a man aged 30 to 39 in good health. The rearrangement uses TRBV11-2 and TRBJ2-7, with unresolved D. The CDR3 nucleotides read TGTGCCAGCAGCGCCCTTTTGGTTGCCTCCTACGAGCAGTACTTC. Translation: CASSALLVASYEQYF.